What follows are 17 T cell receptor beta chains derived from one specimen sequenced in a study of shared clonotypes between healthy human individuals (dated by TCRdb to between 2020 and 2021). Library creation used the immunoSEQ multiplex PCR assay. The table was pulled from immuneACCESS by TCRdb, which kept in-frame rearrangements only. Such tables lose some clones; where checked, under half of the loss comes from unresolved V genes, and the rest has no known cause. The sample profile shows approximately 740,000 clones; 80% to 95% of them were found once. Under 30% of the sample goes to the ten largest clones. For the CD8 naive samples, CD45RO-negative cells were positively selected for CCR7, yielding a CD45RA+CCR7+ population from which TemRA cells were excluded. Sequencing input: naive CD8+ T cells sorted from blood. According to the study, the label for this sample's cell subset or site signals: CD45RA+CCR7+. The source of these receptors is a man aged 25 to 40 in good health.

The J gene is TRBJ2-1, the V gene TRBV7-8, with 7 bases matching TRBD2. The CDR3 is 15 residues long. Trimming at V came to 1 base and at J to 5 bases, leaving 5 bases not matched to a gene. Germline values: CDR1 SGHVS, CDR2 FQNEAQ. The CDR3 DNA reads TGTGCCAGCAGCTTAGGACTAGCTCGAAACAATGAGCAGTTCTTC. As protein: CASSLGLARNNEQFF.

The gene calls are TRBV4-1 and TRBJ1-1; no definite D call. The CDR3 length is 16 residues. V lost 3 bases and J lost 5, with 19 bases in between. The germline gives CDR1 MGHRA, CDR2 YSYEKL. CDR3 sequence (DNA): TGCGCCAGCAGCCACCTGGACCGACAAATAAGTACTGAAGCTTTCTTT. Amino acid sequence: CASSHLDRQISTEAFF.

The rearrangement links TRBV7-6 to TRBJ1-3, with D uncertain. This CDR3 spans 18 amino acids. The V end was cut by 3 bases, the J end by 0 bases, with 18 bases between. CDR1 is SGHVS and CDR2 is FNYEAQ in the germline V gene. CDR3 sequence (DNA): TGTGCCAGCAGCTTTAGTCCTTCGAGGATATCCTCTGGAAACACCATATATTTT. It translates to CASSFSPSRISSGNTIYF. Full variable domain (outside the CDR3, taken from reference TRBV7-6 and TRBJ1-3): GAGVSQSPRYKVTKRGQDVALRCDPISGHVSLYWYRQALGQGPEFLTYFNYEAQQDKSGLPNDRFSAERPEGSISTLTIQRTEQRDSAMYRCASSFSPSRISSGNTIYFGEGSWLTVV.

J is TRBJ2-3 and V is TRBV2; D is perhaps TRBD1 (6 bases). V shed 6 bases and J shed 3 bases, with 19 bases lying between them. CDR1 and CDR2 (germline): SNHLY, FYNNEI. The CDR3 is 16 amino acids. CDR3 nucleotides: TGTGCCAGCAGCGATCCCTTAGGGGGAGTGACAGATACGCAGTATTTT. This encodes CASSDPLGGVTDTQYF.

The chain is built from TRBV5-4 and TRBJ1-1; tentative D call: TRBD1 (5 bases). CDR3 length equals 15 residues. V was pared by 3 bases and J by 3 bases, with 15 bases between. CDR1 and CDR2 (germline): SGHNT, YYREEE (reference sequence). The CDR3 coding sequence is TGTGCCAGCAGCTGGGACGGACGGACGGACACTGAAGCTTTCTTT. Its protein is CASSWDGRTDTEAFF.

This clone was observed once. The chain's CDR3 is CASSKLAGDRNEQFF. CDR3 sequence (DNA): TGTGCCAGCAGCAAACTAGCGGGAGATCGCAATGAGCAGTTCTTC. This chain links TRBV7-9 with TRBJ2-1, with TRBD2 identical over 11 bases. The CDR3 sequence is 15 residues long. The V gene's germline CDR1 is SEHNR and CDR2 FQNEAQ (reference sequence). V shed 5 bases, J shed 6 bases, and the junction held 6 bases outside the gene matches.

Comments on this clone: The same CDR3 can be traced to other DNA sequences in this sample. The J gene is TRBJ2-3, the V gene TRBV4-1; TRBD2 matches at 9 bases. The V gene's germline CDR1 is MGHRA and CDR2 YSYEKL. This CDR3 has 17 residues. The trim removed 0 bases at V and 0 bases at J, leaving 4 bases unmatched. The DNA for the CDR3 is TGCGCCAGCAGCCAAGATCCTAGCGGGACTAGCACAGATACGCAGTATTTT. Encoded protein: CASSQDPSGTSTDTQYF.

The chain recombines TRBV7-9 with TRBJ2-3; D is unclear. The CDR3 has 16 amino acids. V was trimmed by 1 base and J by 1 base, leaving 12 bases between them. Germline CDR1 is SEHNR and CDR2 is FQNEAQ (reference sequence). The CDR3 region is CASSLDLSERTDTQYF. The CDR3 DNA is TGTGCCAGCAGCTTAGATTTAAGCGAACGCACAGATACGCAGTATTTT. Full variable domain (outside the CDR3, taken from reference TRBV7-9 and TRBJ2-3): DTGVSQNPRHKITKRGQNVTFRCDPISEHNRLYWYRQTLGQGPEFLTYFQNEAQLEKSRLLSDRFSAERPKGSFSTLEIQRTEQGDSAMYLCASSLDLSERTDTQYFGPGTRLTVL.

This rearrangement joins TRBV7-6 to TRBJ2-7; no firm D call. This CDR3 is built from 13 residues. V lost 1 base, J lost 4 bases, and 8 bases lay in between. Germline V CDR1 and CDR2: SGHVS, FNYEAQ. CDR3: CASSLEGVYEQYF. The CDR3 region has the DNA TGTGCCAGCAGCTTAGAAGGCGTTTACGAGCAGTACTTC.

DNA of the CDR3: TGTGCCAGCAGCCCCACCATCAGTGAATACAACTATGGCTACACCTTC. It is translated as CASSPTISEYNYGYTF. V usage is TRBV7-9 and J usage is TRBJ1-2; no clear D. V was clipped by 5 bases and J by 2 bases, with 18 bases between them. Germline assignment: CDR1 SEHNR and CDR2 FQNEAQ (reference sequence). This CDR3 comprises 16 residues.

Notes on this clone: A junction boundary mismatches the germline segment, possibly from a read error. The CDR3 region is CAWGVGTFPGQDEYEQYF. In DNA, the CDR3 is TGTGCCTGGGGTGTGGGAACCTTCCCGGGACAGGACGAATACGAGCAGTACTTC. This chain uses TRBV30 with TRBJ2-7, with 8 bases matching TRBD1. This CDR3 comprises 18 residues. The germline V gene encodes CDR1 GTSNPN and CDR2 SVGIG (reference sequence).

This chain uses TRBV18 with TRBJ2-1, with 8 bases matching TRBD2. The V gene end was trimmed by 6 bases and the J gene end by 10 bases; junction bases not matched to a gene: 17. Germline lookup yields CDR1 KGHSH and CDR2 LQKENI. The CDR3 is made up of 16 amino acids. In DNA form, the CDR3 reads TGTGCCAGCTCGTCACCGGGACTAGGGGGACAATGGGAGCAGTTCTTC. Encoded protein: CASSSPGLGGQWEQFF.

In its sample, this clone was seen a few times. The CDR3 sequence is CASGAGELFF. For the CDR3, the DNA is TGTGCCTCAGGGGCCGGGGAGCTGTTTTTT. V and J are TRBV9 and TRBJ2-2, with D perhaps TRBD1 (6 bases). There are 10 residues in the CDR3. The ends were cut back, 10 bases at V and 6 bases at J, with 7 bases in the middle. From germline, CDR1 is SGDLS and CDR2 YYNGEE.

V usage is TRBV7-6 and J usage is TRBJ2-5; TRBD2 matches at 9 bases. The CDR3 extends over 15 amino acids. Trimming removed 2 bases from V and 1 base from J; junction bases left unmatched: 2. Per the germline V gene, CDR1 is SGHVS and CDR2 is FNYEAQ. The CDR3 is CASSLPTSGQETQYF. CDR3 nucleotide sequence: TGTGCCAGCAGCTTACCGACTAGCGGCCAAGAGACCCAGTACTTC.

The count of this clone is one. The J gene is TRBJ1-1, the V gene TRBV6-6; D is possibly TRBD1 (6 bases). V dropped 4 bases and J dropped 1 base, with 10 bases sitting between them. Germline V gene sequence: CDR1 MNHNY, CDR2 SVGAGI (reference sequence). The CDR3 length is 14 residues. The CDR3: CASSSGGGNTEAFF. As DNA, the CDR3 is TGTGCCAGCAGTTCTGGGGGCGGGAACACTGAAGCTTTCTTT.

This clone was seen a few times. The CDR3 is CASTIQENQPQHF. The DNA for the CDR3 is TGTGCCAGCACGATACAGGAAAATCAGCCCCAGCATTTT. V and J are TRBV18 and TRBJ1-5; perhaps TRBD1 as D (5 bases). CDR1 KGHSH and CDR2 LQKENI come from the germline V gene. Trimming removed 8 bases from V and 4 bases from J, with 12 bases in between. The CDR3 extends over 13 amino acids.

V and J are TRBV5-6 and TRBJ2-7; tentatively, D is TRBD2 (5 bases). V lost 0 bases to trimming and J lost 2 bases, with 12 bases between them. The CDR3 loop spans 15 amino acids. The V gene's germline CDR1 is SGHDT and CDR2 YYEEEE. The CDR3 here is CASSLVGSAAYEQYF. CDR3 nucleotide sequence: TGTGCCAGCAGCTTGGTTGGTAGCGCAGCCTACGAGCAGTACTTC.